What follows are 6 T cell receptor beta chains derived from one specimen sequenced in a study of cytomegalovirus exposure and HLA in healthy donors. PCR was performed using 60 Vbeta and 13 Jbeta primers. Data came from immunoSEQ multiplex PCR; TCRdb stores just in-frame clones and leaves some out. The sample holds fewer than 65,000 clones, 70% to 85% seen once. The sample consisted of PBMCs. The receptor set was obtained from a woman aged 40 to 50 in good health and CMV-seropositive.

This chain connects TRBV5-1 to TRBJ1-3, with D possibly TRBD1 on 6 matching bases. Trimming removed 3 bases from V and 8 bases from J, with 15 bases in between. This CDR3 is built from 14 residues. Germline lookup yields CDR1 SGHRS and CDR2 YFSETQ. CDR3 residues: CASSSHQQGHTIYF. The CDR3 DNA reads as TGCGCCAGCAGCTCCCATCAACAGGGCCACACCATATATTTT.

This clone was observed a single time. This chain joins TRBV29-1 and TRBJ1-5; D uncertain. The CDR3 totals 15 residues. Germline CDR1 is SQVTM and CDR2 is ANQGSEA. Trimming removed 5 bases from V and 3 bases from J, with 17 bases in between. The CDR3 spells CSVIVAGGVNQPQHF. In DNA, the CDR3 is TGCAGCGTTATCGTGGCCGGCGGGGTCAATCAGCCCCAGCATTTT.

The genes are TRBV5-1 and TRBJ1-2, with D possibly being TRBD1 (6 bases). The CDR3 covers 15 residues. V was clipped by 4 bases and J by 10 bases, with 23 bases between them. The germline CDR1 and CDR2 sequences are SGHRS and YFSETQ. In DNA form, the CDR3 reads TGCGCCAGCAGCCAGGGGTCGGGACACAAGGGATACTACACCTTC. Its translation: CASSQGSGHKGYYTF.

V and J are TRBV5-8 and TRBJ1-6; the match to TRBD1 covers 8 bases. This CDR3 is 15 amino acids long. Germline trimming cut 4 bases from V and 9 bases from J; bases unmatched to any gene: 9. CDR1 is SGHTS, CDR2 YDEGEE, per germline. Written as DNA, the CDR3 is TGTGCCAGCAGCCGCCCGGGACAGGCGACTTCACCCCTCCACTTT. This translates into CASSRPGQATSPLHF. Filled out from reference TRBV5-8 and TRBJ1-6, the complete variable domain reads EAGVTQSPTHLIKTRGQQATLRCSPISGHTSVYWYQQALGLGLQFLLWYDEGEERNRGNFPPRFSGRQFPNYSSELNVNALELEDSALYLCASSRPGQATSPLHFGNGTRLTVT.

V gene TRBV5-5 combines with J gene TRBJ1-6; TRBD1 agrees at 7 bases. Per the germline V gene, CDR1 is SGHKS and CDR2 is YYEKEE (reference sequence). V lost 2 bases, J lost 10 bases, and 6 bases stayed unmatched. This CDR3 region has 14 residues. CDR3 in amino acids: CASSFGSGGSPLHF. CDR3 DNA sequence: TGTGCCAGCAGCTTTGGTTCAGGGGGATCACCCCTCCACTTT.

The V call is TRBV11-2, the J call TRBJ2-2, with D perhaps TRBD2 (6 bases). The CDR3 sequence is 14 residues long. Germline V gene lookup returns CDR1 SGHAT and CDR2 FQNNGV. V dropped 1 base and J dropped 7 bases, with 10 bases sitting between them. CDR3 sequence (DNA): TGTGCCAGCAGCTTAGTCGGGGGTGGCGGGGAGCTGTTTTTT. The encoded protein is CASSLVGGGGELFF.